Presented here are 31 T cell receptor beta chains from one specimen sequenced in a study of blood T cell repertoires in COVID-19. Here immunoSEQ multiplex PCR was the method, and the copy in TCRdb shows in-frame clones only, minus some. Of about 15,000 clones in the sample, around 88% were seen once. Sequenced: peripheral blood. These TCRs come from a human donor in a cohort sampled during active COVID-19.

Here the CDR3 DNA reads TGTGCCAGCAGCCAAACCACAGGGGGCTACACCTTC. It yields the protein CASSQTTGGYTF. The chain joins TRBV3-1 (or the pseudogene TRBV3-2) to TRBJ1-2; perhaps TRBD1 as D (6 bases). This CDR3 has 12 amino acids. Germline CDR1 reads LGHDT; CDR2 reads YNNKEL (reference sequence). Trimming took 2 bases from V and 8 from J, leaving 9 bases between them.

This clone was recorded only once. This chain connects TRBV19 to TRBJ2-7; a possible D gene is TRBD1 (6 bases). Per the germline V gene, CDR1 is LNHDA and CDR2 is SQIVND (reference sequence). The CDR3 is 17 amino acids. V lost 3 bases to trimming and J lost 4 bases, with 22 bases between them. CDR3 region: CASSMGARQGSSYEQYF. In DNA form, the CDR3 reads TGTGCCAGTAGTATGGGGGCTCGGCAGGGGAGTTCGTACGAGCAGTACTTC.

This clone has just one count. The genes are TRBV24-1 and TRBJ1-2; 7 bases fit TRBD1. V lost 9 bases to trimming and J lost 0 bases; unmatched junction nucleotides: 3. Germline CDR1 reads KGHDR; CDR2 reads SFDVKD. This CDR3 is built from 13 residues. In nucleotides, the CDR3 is TGTGCCACCTCCGGGACAGCTAACTATGGCTACACCTTC. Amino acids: CATSGTANYGYTF.

The CDR3 nucleotides are TGTGCCAGCCAAGATGGACGTGGGGACAGGGGGAACACCGGGGAGCTGTTTTTT. Its translation is CASQDGRGDRGNTGELFF. The chain combines TRBV2 with TRBJ2-2, with TRBD1 identical over 10 bases. Losses at the gene ends were 8 bases for V and 1 base for J; bases not matched to a gene: 13. The germline V gene has CDR1 SNHLY and CDR2 FYNNEI. The CDR3 is 18 amino acids.

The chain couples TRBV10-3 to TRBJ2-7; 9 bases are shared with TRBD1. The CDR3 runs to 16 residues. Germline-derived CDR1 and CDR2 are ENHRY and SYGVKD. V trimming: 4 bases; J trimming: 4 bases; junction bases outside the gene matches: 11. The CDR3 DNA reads TGTGCCATCAGTGGTCCTGCCGGGACAGGGATTTACGAGCAGTACTTC. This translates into CAISGPAGTGIYEQYF.

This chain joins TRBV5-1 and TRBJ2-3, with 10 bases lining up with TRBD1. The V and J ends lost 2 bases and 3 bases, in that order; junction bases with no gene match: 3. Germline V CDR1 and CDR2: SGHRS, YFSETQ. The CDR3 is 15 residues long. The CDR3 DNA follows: TGCGCCAGCAGCTTTGGGACAGGGGAAACAGATACGCAGTATTTT. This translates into CASSFGTGETDTQYF.

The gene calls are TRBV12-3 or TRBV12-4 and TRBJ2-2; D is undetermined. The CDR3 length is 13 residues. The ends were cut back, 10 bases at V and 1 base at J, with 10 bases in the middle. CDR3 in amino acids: CATYSENTGELFF. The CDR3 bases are TGTGCCACATACAGTGAGAACACCGGGGAGCTGTTTTTT.

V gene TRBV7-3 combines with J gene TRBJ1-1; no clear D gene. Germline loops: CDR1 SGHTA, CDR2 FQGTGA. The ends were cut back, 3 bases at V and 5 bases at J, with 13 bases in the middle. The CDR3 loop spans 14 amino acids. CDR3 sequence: CASSLQARGTEAFF. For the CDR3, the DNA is TGTGCCAGCAGCTTGCAGGCGAGAGGGACTGAAGCTTTCTTT.

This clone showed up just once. In DNA form, the CDR3 reads TGCGCCAGCAGCCAAGCGGACGGGAGGGGTCAAGAGACCCAGTACTTC. Translating it yields CASSQADGRGQETQYF. The chain is built from TRBV4-1 and TRBJ2-5; 8 bases match TRBD2. There are 16 residues in the CDR3. The V and J ends lost 1 base and 2 bases, in that order; junction bases with no gene match: 6. Germline V gene data show CDR1 as MGHRA and CDR2 as YSYEKL.

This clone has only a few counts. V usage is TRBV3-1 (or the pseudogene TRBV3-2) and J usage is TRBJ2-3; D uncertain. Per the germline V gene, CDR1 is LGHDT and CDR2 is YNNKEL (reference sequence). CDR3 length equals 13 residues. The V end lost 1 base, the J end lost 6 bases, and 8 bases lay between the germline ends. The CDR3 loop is CASSQGPGDTQYF. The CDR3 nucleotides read TGTGCCAGCAGCCAAGGGCCCGGGGATACGCAGTATTTT.

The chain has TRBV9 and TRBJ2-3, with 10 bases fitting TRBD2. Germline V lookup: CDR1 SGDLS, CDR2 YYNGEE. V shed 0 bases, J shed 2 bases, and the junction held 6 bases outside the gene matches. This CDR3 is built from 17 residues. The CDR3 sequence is CASSVATSGPPTDTQYF. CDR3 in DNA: TGTGCCAGCAGCGTAGCGACTAGCGGGCCCCCCACAGATACGCAGTATTTT. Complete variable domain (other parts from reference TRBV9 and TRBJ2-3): DSGVTQTPKHLITATGQRVTLRCSPRSGDLSVYWYQQSLDQGLQFLIQYYNGEERAKGNILERFSAQQFPDLHSELNLSSLELGDSALYFCASSVATSGPPTDTQYFGPGTRLTVL.

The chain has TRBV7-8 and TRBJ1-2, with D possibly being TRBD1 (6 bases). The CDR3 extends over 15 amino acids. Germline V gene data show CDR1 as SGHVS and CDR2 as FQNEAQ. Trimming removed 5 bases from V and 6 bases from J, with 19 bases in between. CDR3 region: CASSQGGSTGHGYTF. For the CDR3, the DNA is TGTGCCAGCAGCCAAGGTGGGTCGACAGGTCATGGCTACACCTTC.

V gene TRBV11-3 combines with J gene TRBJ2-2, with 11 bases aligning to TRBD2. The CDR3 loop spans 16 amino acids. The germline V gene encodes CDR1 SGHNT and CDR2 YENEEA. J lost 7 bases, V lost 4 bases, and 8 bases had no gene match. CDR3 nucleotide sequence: TGTGCCAGCAGCTCCCGACTAGCGGGATTGGGCGGGGAGCTGTTTTTT. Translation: CASSSRLAGLGGELFF.

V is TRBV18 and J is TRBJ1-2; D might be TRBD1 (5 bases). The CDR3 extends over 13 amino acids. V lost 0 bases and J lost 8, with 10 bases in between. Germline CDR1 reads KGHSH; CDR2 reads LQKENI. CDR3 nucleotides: TGTGCCAGCTCACCACCAGGGGTACCCGGCTACACCTTC. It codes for CASSPPGVPGYTF.

DNA for the CDR3: TGCGCCAGCACCCCCGACAGTTCTAATGAAAAACTGTTTTTT. As protein: CASTPDSSNEKLFF. The J gene is TRBJ1-4, the V gene TRBV5-1, with D tentatively TRBD1 (5 bases). Trimming took off 6 bases at V and 3 bases at J, with 12 bases between the two ends. CDR1 is SGHRS and CDR2 is YFSETQ in the germline V gene. This CDR3 is 14 amino acids long.

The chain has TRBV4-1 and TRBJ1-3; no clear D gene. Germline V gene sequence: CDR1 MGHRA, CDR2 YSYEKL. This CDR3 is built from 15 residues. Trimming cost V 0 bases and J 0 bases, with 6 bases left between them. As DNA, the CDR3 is TGCGCCAGCAGCCAAGAAGGAGGCTCTGGAAACACCATATATTTT. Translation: CASSQEGGSGNTIYF.

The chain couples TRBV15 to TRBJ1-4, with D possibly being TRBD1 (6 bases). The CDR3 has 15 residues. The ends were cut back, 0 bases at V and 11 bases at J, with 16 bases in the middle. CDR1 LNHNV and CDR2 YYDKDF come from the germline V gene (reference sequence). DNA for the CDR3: TGTGCCACCAGCAGAGATTCGGGGGGGCAAACGAAACTGTTTTTT. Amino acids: CATSRDSGGQTKLFF.

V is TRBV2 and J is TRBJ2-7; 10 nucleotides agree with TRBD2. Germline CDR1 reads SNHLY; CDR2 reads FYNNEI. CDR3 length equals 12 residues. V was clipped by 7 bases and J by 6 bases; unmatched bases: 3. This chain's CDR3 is CASILAGAEQYF. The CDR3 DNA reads TGTGCCAGCATCCTAGCGGGAGCCGAGCAGTACTTC.

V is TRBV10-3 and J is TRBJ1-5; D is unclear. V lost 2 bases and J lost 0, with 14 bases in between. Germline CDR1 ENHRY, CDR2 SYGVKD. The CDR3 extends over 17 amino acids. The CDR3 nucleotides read TGTGCCATCAGTGAGCTCGCCACTCACGGTAGCAATCAGCCCCAGCATTTT. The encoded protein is CAISELATHGSNQPQHF.

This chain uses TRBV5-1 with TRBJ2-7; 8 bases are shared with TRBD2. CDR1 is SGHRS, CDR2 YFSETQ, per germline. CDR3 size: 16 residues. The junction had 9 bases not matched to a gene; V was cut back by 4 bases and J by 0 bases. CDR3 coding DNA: TGCGCCAGCAGCAGAACTAGCGGAGAGAGCTCCTACGAGCAGTACTTC. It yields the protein CASSRTSGESSYEQYF.

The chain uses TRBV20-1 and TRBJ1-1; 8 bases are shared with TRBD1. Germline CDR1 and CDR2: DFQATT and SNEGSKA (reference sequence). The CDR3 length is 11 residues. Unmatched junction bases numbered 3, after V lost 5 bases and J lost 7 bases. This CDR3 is CSAEDRGEAFF. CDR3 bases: TGCAGTGCTGAAGACAGGGGTGAAGCTTTCTTT.

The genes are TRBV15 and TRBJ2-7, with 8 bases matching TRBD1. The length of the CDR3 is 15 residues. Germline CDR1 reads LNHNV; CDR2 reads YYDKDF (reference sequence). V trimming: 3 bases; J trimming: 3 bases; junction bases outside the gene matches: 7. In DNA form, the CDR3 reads TGTGCCACCAGCAGGCGACAGGGGAGGATCTACGAGCAGTACTTC. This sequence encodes CATSRRQGRIYEQYF.

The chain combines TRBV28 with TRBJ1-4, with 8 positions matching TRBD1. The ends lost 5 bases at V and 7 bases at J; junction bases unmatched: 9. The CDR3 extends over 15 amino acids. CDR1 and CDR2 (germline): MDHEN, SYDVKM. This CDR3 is CASSRNRGRGEKLFF. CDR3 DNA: TGTGCCAGCAGTCGTAACAGGGGGAGGGGTGAAAAACTGTTTTTT.

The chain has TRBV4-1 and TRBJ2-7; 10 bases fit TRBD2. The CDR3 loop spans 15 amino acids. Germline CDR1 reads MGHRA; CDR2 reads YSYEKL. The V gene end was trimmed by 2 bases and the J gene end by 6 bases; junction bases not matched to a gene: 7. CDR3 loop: CASSQRAGGPSEQYF. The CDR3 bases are TGCGCCAGCAGCCAAAGAGCGGGAGGGCCATCCGAGCAGTACTTC.

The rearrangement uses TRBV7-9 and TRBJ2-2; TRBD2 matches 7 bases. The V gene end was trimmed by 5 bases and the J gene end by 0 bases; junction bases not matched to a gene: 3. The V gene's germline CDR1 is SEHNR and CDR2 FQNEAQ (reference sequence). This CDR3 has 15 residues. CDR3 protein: CASSRTSANTGELFF. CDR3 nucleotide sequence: TGTGCCAGCAGCAGAACTAGCGCGAACACCGGGGAGCTGTTTTTT.

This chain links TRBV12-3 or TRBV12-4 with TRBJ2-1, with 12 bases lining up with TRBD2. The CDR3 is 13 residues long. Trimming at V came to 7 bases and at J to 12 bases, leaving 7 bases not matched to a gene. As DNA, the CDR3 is TGTGCCAGCACAAGGACTAGCGGGGATGCGCAGTTCTTC. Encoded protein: CASTRTSGDAQFF.

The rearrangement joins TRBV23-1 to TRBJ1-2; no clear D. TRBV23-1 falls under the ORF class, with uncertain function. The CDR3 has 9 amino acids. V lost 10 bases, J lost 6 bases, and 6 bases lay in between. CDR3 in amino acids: CAMRDGYTF. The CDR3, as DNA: TGCGCCATGAGGGATGGCTACACCTTC.

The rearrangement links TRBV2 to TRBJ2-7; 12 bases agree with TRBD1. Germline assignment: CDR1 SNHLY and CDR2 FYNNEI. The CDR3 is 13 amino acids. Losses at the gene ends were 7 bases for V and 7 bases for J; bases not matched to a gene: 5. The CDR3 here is CASNRDRGQEQYF. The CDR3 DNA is TGTGCCAGCAACCGGGACAGGGGGCAGGAGCAGTACTTC.

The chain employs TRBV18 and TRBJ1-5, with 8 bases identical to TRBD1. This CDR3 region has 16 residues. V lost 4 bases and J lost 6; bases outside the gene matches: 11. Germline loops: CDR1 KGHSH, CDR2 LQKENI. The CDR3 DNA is TGTGCCAGCTCACTCACGACAGGGGCGATAGGTCAGCCCCAGCATTTT. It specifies CASSLTTGAIGQPQHF.

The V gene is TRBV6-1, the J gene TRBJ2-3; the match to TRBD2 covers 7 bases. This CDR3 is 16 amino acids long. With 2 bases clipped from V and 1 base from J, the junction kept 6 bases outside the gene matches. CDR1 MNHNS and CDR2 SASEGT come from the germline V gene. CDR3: CASSETRAGGTDTQYF. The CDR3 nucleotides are TGTGCCAGCAGTGAAACGCGGGCGGGAGGCACAGATACGCAGTATTTT.

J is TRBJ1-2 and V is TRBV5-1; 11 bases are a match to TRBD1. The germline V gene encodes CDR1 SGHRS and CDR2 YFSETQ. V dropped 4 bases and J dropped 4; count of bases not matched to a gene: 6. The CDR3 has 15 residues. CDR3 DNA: TGCGCCAGCAGCCCAAGGACAGGGGGCAGCTATGGCTACACCTTC. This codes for CASSPRTGGSYGYTF.